The sequence of this T cell receptor beta chain was determined in a study of blood T cell repertoires in COVID-19. Study as a whole: Samples representing acute and convalescent COVID-19 were sourced from the United States, Italy and Spain. The cDNA or gDNA used as material had been derived from T cells, B-cell-depleted T cells, or PBMCs.

Study processing details: The assay estimated nucleated cells by amplifying reference gene primers. This table comes from immunoSEQ multiplex PCR, and its TCRdb copy is limited to in-frame clones, with some not included. That table furnishes V, J and clone size, whereas the DNA furnished D and trimming. The sample has some 180,000 clones; approximately 89% are singletons. The CDR3 consists of 15 residues. With 4 bases clipped from V and 3 bases from J, the junction kept 2 bases outside the gene matches. Germline V gives CDR1 SNHLY, CDR2 FYNNEI. The TCR comes from a woman in her sixties with acute or convalescent COVID-19. The sequenced material came from peripheral blood. J is TRBJ2-1 and V is TRBV2, with 11 positions matching TRBD2. CDR3 sequence: CASSAGTSGYNEQFF. In DNA form, the CDR3 reads TGTGCCAGCAGTGCCGGGACTAGCGGCTACAATGAGCAGTTCTTC.